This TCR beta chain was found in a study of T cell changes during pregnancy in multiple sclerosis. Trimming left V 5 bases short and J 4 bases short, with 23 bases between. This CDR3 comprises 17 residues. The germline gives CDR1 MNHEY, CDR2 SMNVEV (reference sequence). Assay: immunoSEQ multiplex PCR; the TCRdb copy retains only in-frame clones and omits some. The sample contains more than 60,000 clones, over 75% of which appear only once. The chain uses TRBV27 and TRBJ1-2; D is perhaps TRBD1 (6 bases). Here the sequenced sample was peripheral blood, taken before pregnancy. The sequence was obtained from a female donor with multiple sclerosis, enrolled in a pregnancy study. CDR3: CASSTTGQGTSTYGYTF. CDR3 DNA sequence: TGTGCCAGCAGTACTACAGGGCAGGGAACTAGTACCTATGGCTACACCTTC.